This TCR beta chain came from a study of T cell repertoires in cytomegalovirus infection. TCRdb re-called the reads through MiXCR, storing one row per CDR3 protein. The sample lists 900,000 to 950,000 distinct CDR3 sequences, approximately 31% occurring once. Germline-derived CDR1 and CDR2 are MNHEY and SMNVEV (reference sequence). The CDR3 is made up of 14 amino acids. The trim removed 6 bases at V and 5 bases at J, leaving 7 bases unmatched. On this clonotype itself: Its specificity is unknown.

This chain joins TRBV27 and TRBJ1-2; 9 nucleotides match TRBD1. Sequencing used cultured CD8+ T cells from PBMCs, obtained from culture after CMV antigen stimulation. The origin of this receptor is a human donor in good health (CMV status not recorded). Some clones in this sample may be carry-over from other donors' samples. The CDR3 sequence is CASSRGQGKYGYTF. CDR3 DNA sequence: TGTGCCAGCAGCCGCGGACAGGGGAAGTATGGCTACACCTTC.